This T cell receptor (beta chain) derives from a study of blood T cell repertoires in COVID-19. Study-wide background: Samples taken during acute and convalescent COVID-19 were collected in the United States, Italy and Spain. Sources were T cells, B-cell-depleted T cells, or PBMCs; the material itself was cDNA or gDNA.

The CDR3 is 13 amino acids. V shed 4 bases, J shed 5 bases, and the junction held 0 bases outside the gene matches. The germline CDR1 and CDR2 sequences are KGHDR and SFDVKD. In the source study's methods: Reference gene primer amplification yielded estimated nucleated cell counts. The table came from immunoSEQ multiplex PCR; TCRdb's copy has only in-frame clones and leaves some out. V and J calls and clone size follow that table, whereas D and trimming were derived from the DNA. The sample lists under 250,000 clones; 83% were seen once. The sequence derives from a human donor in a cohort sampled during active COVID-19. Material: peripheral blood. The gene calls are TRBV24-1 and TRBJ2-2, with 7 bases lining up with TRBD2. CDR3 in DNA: TGTGCCACCAGTGAACTAGCGACCGGGGAGCTGTTTTTT. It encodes CATSELATGELFF.